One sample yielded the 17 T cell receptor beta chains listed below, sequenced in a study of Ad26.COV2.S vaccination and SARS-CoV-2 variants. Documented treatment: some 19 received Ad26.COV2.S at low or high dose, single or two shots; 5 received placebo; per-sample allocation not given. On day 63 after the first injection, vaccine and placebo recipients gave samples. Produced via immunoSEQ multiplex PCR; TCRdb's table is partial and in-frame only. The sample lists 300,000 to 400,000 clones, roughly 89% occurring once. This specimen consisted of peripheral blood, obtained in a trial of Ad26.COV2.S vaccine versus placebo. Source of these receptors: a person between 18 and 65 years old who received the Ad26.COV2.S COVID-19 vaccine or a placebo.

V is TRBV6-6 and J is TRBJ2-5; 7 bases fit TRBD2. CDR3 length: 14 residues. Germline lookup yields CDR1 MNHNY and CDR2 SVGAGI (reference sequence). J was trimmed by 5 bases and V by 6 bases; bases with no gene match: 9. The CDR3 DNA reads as TGTGCCAGCAGCCGAGGTGGGGGAGGGGAGACCCAGTACTTC. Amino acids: CASSRGGGGETQYF.

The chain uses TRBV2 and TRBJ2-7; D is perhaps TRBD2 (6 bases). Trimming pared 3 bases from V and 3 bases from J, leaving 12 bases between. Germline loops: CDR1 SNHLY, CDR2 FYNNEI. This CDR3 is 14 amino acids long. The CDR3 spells CASSDDSGYYEQYF. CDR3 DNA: TGTGCCAGCAGTGATGACAGCGGGTACTACGAGCAGTACTTC.

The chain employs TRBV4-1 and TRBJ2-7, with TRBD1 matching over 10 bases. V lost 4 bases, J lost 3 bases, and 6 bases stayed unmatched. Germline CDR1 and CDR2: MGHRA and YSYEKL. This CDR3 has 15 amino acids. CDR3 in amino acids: CASSPDRGPGYEQYF. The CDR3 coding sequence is TGCGCCAGCAGCCCAGACAGGGGGCCAGGCTACGAGCAGTACTTC.

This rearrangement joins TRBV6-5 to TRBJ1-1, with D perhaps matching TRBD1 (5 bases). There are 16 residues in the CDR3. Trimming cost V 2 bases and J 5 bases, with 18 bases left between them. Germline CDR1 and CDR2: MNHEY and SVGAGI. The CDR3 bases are TGTGCCAGCAGTTACGGCCTCGAAGACAGTGGGACTGAAGCTTTCTTT. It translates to CASSYGLEDSGTEAFF.

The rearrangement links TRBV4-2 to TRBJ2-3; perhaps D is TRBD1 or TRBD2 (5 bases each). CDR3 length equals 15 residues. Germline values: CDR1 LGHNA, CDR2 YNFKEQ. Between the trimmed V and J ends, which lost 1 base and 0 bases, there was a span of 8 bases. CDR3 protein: CASSQARDSTDTQYF. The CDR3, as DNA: TGTGCCAGCAGCCAAGCAAGGGACAGCACAGATACGCAGTATTTT.

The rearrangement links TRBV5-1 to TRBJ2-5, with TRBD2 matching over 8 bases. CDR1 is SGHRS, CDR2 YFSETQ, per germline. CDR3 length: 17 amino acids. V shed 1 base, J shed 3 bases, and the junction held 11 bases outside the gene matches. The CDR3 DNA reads TGCGCCAGCAGCTTGATAGGTAGCGGGGCCAGTAAAGAGACCCAGTACTTC. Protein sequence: CASSLIGSGASKETQYF.

CDR3 loop: CASSFIPTGAGKNIQYF. DNA of the CDR3: TGTGCCAGCAGCTTTATACCAACAGGGGCTGGCAAAAACATTCAGTACTTC. The chain links TRBV5-4 to TRBJ2-4, with TRBD1 matching 7 bases. Germline V CDR1 and CDR2: SGHNT, YYREEE (reference sequence). Trimming at V came to 2 bases and at J to 3 bases, leaving 11 bases not matched to a gene. The CDR3 totals 17 residues.

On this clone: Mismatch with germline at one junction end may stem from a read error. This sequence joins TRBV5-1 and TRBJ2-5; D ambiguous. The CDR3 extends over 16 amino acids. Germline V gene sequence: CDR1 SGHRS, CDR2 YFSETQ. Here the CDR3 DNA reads TGCGCCAGCAGCACAGCGAGCTCCTCCCCCCAAGGGACCCAGTACTTC. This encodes CASSTASSSPQGTQYF.

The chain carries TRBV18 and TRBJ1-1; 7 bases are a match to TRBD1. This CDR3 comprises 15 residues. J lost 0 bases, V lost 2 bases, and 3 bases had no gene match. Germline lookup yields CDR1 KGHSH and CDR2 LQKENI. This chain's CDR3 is CASSPGTVMNTEAFF. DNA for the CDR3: TGTGCCAGCTCACCAGGGACAGTCATGAACACTGAAGCTTTCTTT.

The CDR3 sequence is CASSTGTQSYNEQFF. DNA of the CDR3: TGCGCCAGCAGCACCGGGACCCAATCCTACAATGAGCAGTTCTTC. This chain joins TRBV5-1 and TRBJ2-1; either TRBD1 or TRBD2 may fit D (5 bases each). CDR1 is SGHRS, CDR2 YFSETQ, per germline. The CDR3 covers 15 residues. The V end lost 4 bases, the J end lost 1 base, and 12 bases lay between the germline ends. Based on the CDR3 plus reference TRBV5-1 and TRBJ2-1, the full variable domain is KAGVTQTPRYLIKTRGQQVTLSCSPISGHRSVSWYQQTPGQGLQFLFEYFSETQRNKGNFPGRFSGRQFSNSRSEMNVSTLELGDSALYLCASSTGTQSYNEQFFGPGTRLTVL.

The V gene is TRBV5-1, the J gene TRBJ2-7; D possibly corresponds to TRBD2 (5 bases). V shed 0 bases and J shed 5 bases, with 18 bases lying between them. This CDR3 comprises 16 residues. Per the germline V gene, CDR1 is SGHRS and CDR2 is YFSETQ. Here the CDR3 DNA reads TGCGCCAGCAGCTTGGTGGGTAGCAAGAGGGAGCACGAGCAGTACTTC. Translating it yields CASSLVGSKREHEQYF.

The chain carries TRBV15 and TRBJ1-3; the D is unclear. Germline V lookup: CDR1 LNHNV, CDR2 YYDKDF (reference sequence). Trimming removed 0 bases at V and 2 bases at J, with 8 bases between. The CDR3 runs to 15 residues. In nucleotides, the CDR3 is TGTGCCACCAGCAGAGATCTTGTCCCTGGAAACACCATATATTTT. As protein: CATSRDLVPGNTIYF.

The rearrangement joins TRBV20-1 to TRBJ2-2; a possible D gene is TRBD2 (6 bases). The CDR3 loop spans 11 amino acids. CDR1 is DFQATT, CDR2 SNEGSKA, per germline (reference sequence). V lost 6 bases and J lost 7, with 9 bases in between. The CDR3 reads CSAPRGGELFF. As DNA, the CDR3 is TGCAGTGCCCCGCGGGGCGGGGAGCTGTTTTTT.

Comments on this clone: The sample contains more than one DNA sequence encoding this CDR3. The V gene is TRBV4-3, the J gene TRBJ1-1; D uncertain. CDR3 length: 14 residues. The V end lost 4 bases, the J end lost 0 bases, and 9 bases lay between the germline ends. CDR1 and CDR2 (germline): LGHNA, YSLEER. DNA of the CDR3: TGCGCCAGCAGCCGAACAGCGATGAACACTGAAGCTTTCTTT. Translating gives CASSRTAMNTEAFF.

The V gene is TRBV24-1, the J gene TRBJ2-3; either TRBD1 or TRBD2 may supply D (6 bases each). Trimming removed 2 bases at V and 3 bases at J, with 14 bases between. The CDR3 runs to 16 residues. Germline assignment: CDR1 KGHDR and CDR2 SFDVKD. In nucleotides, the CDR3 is TGTGCCACCAGTGATTCAGGGGCGACTAGAACAGATACGCAGTATTTT. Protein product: CATSDSGATRTDTQYF.

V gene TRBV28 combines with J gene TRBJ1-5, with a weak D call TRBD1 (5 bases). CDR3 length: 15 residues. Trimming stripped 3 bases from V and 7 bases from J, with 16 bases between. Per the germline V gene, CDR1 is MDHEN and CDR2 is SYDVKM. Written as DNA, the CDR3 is TGTGCCAGCAGTTTTTTTGGGGGGGTCAGGCAGCCCCAGCATTTT. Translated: CASSFFGGVRQPQHF.

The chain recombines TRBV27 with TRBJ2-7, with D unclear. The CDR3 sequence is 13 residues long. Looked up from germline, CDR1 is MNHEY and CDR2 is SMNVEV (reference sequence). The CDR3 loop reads CGYRAYKTYEQYF. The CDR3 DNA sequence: TGTGGTTATAGGGCGTACAAAACCTACGAGCAGTACTTC.